This T cell receptor beta chain was sequenced in a study of T cell repertoires in cytomegalovirus infection. The CDR3 has 15 amino acids. With 6 bases removed from V and 6 bases from J, the gap between germline ends came to 18 bases. Per the germline V gene, CDR1 is LGHDT and CDR2 is YNNKEL (reference sequence). TCRdb independently ran MiXCR on the reads; one entry per CDR3 protein. The profile shows around 900,000 distinct CDR3 sequences, around 30% of them singletons. With regard to this clonotype: The antigen is undetermined.

This specimen consisted of cultured CD8+ T cells from PBMCs, obtained from culture after CMV antigen stimulation. This sequence originates from a human donor in good health (CMV status not recorded). Some clones in this sample may be carry-over from other donors' samples. The J gene is TRBJ2-1, the V gene TRBV3-1; perhaps D is TRBD1 or TRBD2 (5 bases each). The CDR3 bases are TGTGCCAGCAGGCAGACCGGTGGGGGTTCCAATGAGCAGTTCTTC. Protein sequence: CASRQTGGGSNEQFF.